This T cell receptor beta chain was profiled in a study of T cell changes during pregnancy in multiple sclerosis. The CDR3 has 15 amino acids. The germline gives CDR1 KGHSH, CDR2 LQKENI. V was shortened by 4 bases and J by 4 bases, with 16 bases between the two germline ends. The assay was immunoSEQ multiplex PCR, and TCRdb's table has in-frame clones only and misses some. Altogether around 97,000 clones are present, roughly nine tenths being singletons, with the ten largest covering 0.75% to 0.95%. This chain joins TRBV18 and TRBJ2-5; D remains unclear. The sequences come from peripheral blood, collected after pregnancy. The sequence was obtained from a female donor with multiple sclerosis, enrolled in a pregnancy study. CDR3 amino acids: CASSRVQLTGETQYF. The CDR3, as DNA: TGTGCCAGCTCACGCGTCCAACTCACGGGAGAGACCCAGTACTTC.